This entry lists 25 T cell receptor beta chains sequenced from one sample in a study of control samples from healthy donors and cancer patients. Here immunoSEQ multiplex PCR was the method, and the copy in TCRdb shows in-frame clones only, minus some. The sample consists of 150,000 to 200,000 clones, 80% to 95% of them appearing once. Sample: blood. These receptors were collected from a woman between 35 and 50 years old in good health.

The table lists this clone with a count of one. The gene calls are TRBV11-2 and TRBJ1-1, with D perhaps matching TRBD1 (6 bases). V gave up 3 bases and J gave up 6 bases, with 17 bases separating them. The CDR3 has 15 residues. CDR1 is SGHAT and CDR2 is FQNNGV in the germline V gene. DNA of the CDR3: TGTGCCAGCAGCTTGGACAGCGAATCCTTGGCTGAAGCTTTCTTT. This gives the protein CASSLDSESLAEAFF.

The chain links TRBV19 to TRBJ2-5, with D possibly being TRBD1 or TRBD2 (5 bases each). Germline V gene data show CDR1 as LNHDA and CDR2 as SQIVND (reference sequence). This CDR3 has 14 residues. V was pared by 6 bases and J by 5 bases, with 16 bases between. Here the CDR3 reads CASSSRGQPETQYF. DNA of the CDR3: TGTGCCAGTAGCTCTCGGGGCCAACCGGAGACCCAGTACTTC.

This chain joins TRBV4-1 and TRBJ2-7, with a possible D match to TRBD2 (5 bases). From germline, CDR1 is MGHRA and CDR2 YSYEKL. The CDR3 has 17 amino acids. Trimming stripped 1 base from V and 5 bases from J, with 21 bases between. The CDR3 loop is CASSQGPPGSDGDEQYF. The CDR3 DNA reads TGCGCCAGCAGCCAAGGCCCACCGGGGTCGGACGGGGACGAGCAGTACTTC.

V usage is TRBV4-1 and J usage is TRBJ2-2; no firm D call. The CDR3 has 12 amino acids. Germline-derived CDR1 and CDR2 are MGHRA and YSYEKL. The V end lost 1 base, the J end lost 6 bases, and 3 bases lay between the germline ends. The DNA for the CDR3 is TGCGCCAGCAGCCAAGTCCCCGGGGAGCTGTTTTTT. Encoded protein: CASSQVPGELFF.

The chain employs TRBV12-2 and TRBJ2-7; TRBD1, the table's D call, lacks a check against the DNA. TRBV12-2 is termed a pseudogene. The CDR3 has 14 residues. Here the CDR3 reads CASRLGRVVSEQYF. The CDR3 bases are TGTGCAAGTCGCTTAGGCAGGGTCGTCTCCGAGCAGTACTTC.

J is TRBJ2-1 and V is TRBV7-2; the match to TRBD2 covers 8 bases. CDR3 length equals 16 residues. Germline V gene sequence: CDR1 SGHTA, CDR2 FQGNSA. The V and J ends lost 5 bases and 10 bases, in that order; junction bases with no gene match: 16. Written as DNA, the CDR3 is TGTGCCAGCAGCCCAGGACTAGCAGGCCTCCCGTGGGAGCAGTTCTTC. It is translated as CASSPGLAGLPWEQFF.

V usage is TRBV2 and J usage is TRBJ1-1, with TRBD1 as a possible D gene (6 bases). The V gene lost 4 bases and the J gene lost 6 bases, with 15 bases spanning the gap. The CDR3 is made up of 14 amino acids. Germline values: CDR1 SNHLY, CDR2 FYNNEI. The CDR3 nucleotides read TGTGCCAGCAGTGTGGGGGGGGCTGCGGCTGAAGCTTTCTTT. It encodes CASSVGGAAAEAFF.

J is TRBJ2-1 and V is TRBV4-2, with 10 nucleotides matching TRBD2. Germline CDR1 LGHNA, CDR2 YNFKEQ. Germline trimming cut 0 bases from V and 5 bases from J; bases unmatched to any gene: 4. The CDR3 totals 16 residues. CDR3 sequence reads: CASSQDRLAGDNEQFF. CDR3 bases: TGTGCCAGCAGCCAAGATAGGCTAGCGGGAGACAATGAGCAGTTCTTC.

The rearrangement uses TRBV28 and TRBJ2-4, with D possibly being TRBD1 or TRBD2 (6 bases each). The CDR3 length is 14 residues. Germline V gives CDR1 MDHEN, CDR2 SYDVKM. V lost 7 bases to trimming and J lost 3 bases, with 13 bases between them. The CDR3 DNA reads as TGTGCCAGCATTGGGGGGCGCGGCAAAAACATTCAGTACTTC. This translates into CASIGGRGKNIQYF.

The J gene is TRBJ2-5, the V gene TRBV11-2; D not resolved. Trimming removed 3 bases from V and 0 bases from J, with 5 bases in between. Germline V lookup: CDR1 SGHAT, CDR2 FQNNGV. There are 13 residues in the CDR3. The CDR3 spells CASSFEYQETQYF. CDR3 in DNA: TGTGCCAGCAGCTTTGAATACCAAGAGACCCAGTACTTC.

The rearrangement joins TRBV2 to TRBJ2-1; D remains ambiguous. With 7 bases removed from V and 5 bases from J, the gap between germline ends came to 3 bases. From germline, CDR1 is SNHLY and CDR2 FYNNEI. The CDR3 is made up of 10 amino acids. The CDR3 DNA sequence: TGTGCCAGCACGCACAATGAGCAGTTCTTC. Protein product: CASTHNEQFF.

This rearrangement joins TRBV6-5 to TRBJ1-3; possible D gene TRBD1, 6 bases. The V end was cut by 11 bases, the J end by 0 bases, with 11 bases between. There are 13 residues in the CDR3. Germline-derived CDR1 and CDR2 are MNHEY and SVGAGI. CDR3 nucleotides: TGTGCCGTACAGGGAGACTCTGGAAACACCATATATTTT. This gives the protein CAVQGDSGNTIYF.

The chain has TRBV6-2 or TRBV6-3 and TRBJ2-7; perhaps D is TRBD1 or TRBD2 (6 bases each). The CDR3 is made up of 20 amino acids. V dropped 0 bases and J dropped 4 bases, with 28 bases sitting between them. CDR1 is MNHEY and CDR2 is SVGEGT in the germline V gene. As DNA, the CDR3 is TGTGCCAGCAGTTACTCGATTCTAGGTACAGGAGGGGGGCCTAATTACGAGCAGTACTTC. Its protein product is CASSYSILGTGGGPNYEQYF.

The CDR3 here is CASIDRGGTEAFF. As DNA, the CDR3 is TGTGCCAGCATCGACAGGGGTGGAACTGAAGCTTTCTTT. The chain joins TRBV7-9 to TRBJ1-1; TRBD1 matches at 8 bases. Losses at the gene ends were 7 bases for V and 5 bases for J; bases not matched to a gene: 6. Germline V gene data show CDR1 as SEHNR and CDR2 as FQNEAQ (reference sequence). CDR3 length: 13 residues.

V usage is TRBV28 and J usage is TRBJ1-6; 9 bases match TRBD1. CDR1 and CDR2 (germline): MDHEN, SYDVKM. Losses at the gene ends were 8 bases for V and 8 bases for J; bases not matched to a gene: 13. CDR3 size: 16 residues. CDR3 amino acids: CASRGAGQGFHSPLHF. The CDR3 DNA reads TGTGCCAGCCGGGGGGCGGGACAGGGCTTTCATTCACCCCTCCACTTT. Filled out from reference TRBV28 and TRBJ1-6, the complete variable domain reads DVKVTQSSRYLVKRTGEKVFLECVQDMDHENMFWYRQDPGLGLRLIYFSYDVKMKEKGDIPEGYSVSREKKERFSLILESASTNQTSMYLCASRGAGQGFHSPLHFGNGTRLTVT.

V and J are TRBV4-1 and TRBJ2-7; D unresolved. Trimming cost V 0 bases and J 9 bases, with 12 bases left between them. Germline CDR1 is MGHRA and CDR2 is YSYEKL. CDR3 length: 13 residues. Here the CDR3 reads CASSQDTETGQYF. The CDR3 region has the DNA TGCGCCAGCAGCCAAGATACGGAGACCGGGCAGTACTTC.

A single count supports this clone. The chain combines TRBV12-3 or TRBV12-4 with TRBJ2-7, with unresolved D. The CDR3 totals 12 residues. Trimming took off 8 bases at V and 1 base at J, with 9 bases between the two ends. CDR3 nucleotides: TGTGCCAGCGGCCCGGATTCCTACGAGCAGTACTTC. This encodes CASGPDSYEQYF.

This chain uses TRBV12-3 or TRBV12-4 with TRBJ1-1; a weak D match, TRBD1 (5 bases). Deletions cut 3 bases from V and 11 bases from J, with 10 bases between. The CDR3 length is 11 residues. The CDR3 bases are TGTGCCAGCAGTTTCGGAAGGGGCGCTTTCTTT. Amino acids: CASSFGRGAFF.

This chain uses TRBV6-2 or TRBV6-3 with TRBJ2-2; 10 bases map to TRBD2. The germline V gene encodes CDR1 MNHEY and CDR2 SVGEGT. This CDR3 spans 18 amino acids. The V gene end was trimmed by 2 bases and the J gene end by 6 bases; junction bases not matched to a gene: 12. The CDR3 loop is CASSYLHSGGSRAGELFF. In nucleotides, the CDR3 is TGTGCCAGCAGTTACCTCCATAGCGGGGGGTCTAGGGCCGGGGAGCTGTTTTTT.

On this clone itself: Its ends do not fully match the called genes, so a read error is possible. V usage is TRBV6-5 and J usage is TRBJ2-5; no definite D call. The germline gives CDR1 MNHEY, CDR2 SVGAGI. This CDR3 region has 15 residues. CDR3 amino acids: CASSYSGAMRETQYF. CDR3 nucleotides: TGTGCCAGCAGCTACTCGGGTGCTATGCGAGAGACCCAGTACTTC.

The CDR3 reads CASSLVLGEAFF. In DNA form, the CDR3 reads TGCGCCAGCAGCTTGGTTTTAGGTGAAGCTTTCTTT. The gene calls are TRBV5-1 and TRBJ1-1, with no clear D. The V gene's germline CDR1 is SGHRS and CDR2 YFSETQ. CDR3 length equals 12 residues. The V end was cut by 0 bases, the J end by 7 bases, with 7 bases between.

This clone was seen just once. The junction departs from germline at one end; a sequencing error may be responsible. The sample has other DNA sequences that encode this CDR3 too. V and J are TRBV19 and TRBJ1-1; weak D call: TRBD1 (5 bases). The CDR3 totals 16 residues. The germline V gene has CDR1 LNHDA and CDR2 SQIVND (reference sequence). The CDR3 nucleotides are TGTGCCAGCAGTATGCCAGGGAAAATAATTAACACTGAAGCTTTCTTT. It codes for CASSMPGKIINTEAFF.

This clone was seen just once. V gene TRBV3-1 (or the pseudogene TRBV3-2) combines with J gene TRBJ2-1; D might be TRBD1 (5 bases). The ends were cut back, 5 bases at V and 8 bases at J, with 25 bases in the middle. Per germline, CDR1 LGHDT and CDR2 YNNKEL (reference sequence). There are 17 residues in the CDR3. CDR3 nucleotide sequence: TGTGCCAGCAGCGCAGCCTGGGGTGGGCTCCAGGGTTATGAGCAGTTCTTC. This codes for CASSAAWGGLQGYEQFF.

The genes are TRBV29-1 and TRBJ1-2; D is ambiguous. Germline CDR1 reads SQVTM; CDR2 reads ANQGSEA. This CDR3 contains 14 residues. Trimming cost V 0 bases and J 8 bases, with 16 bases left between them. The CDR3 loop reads CSVEDLGPLRGYTF. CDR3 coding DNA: TGCAGCGTTGAAGATCTTGGTCCCCTACGCGGCTACACCTTC. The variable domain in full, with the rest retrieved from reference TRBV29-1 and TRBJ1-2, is SAVISQKPSRDICQRGTSLTIQCQVDSQVTMMFWYRQQPGQSLTLIATANQGSEATYESGFVIDKFPISRPNLTFSTLTVSNMSPEDSSIYLCSVEDLGPLRGYTFGSGTRLTVV.

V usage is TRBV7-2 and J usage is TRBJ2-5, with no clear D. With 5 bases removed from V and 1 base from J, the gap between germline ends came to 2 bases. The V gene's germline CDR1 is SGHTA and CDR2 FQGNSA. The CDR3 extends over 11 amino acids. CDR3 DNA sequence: TGTGCCAGCAGCCCCCAAGAGACCCAGTACTTC. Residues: CASSPQETQYF.